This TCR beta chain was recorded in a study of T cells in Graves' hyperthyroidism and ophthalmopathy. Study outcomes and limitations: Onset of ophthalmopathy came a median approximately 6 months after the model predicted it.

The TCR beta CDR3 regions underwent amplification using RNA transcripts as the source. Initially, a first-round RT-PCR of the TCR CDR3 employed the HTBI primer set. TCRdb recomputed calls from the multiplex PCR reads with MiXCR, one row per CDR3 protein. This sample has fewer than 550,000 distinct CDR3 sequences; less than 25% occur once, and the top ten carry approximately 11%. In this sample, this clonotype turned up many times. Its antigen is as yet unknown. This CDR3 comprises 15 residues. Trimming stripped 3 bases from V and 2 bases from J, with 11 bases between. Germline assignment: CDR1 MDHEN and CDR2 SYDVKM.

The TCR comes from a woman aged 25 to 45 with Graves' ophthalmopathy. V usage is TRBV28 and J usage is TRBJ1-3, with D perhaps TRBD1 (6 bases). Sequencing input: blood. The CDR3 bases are TGTGCCAGCAGTTTGTGGGGGGCTCCTGGAAACACCATATATTTT. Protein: CASSLWGAPGNTIYF. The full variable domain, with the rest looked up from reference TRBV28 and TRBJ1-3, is DVKVTQSSRYLVKRTGEKVFLECVQDMDHENMFWYRQDPGLGLRLIYFSYDVKMKEKGDIPEGYSVSREKKERFSLILESASTNQTSMYLCASSLWGAPGNTIYFGEGSWLTVV.